These 24 T cell receptor beta chains originate from one sample sequenced in a study of shared clonotypes between healthy human individuals. Generated by immunoSEQ multiplex PCR, the TCRdb table keeps only in-frame clones and is missing some. The sample lists 1.5 million to 2.5 million clones; approximately 94% were seen once. It was CD45RO-negative cells, positively selected for CCR7, that made up naive CD8 cells, with terminally differentiated effector memory CD45RA+ cells excluded. Sequenced material: naive CD8+ T cells sorted from blood. These receptors were taken from a man in his late teens or twenties in good health.

J is TRBJ1-6 and V is TRBV4-1; D is uncertain. V was pared by 4 bases and J by 8 bases, with 9 bases between. The CDR3 consists of 13 residues. The germline V gene encodes CDR1 MGHRA and CDR2 YSYEKL. The CDR3 DNA reads as TGCGCCAGCAGCCGACGTGGGGATTCACCCCTCCACTTT. Its protein product is CASSRRGDSPLHF.

This clone is a singleton in its sample. The chain joins TRBV7-8 to TRBJ2-7; D is perhaps TRBD2 (6 bases). The CDR3 length is 14 residues. Trimming shortened V by 3 bases and J by 3 bases, and 12 bases separated the two germline ends. From germline, CDR1 is SGHVS and CDR2 FQNEAQ. CDR3 protein: CASSFIEGGYEQYF. CDR3 DNA sequence: TGTGCCAGCAGCTTCATCGAGGGAGGCTACGAGCAGTACTTC.

The CDR3 sequence: CASSPSNQGAGANVLTF. The CDR3 DNA sequence: TGCGCCAGCAGCCCTTCCAATCAGGGGGCTGGGGCCAACGTCCTGACTTTC. V is TRBV4-1 and J is TRBJ2-6; TRBD1 agrees at 7 bases. The CDR3 is 17 amino acids. The germline gives CDR1 MGHRA, CDR2 YSYEKL. The V and J ends lost 4 bases and 2 bases, in that order; junction bases with no gene match: 8.

The chain joins TRBV6-5 to TRBJ2-3; D might be TRBD1 (5 bases). Per the germline V gene, CDR1 is MNHEY and CDR2 is SVGAGI. The CDR3 has 15 residues. Trimming took off 5 bases at V and 2 bases at J, with 14 bases between the two ends. The CDR3 DNA follows: TGTGCCAGCAGTGCACAGGAATTCAACACAGATACGCAGTATTTT. Protein sequence: CASSAQEFNTDTQYF.

This chain uses TRBV4-3 with TRBJ2-7; maybe TRBD2 (6 bases). Germline CDR1 is LGHNA and CDR2 is YSLEER. V shed 3 bases and J shed 4 bases, with 19 bases lying between them. There are 16 residues in the CDR3. Here the CDR3 reads CASSQSGSVGVYEQYF. CDR3 coding DNA: TGCGCCAGCAGCCAGTCCGGGAGTGTAGGTGTGTACGAGCAGTACTTC.

This chain connects TRBV9 to TRBJ1-2, with a weak D call TRBD1 (5 bases). This CDR3 is built from 18 residues. Trimming stripped 1 base from V and 0 bases from J, with 19 bases between. In germline, CDR1 is SGDLS, CDR2 YYNGEE. The CDR3 bases are TGTGCCAGCAGCGTAAACCCCCTAAAAACAGGTTCTAACTATGGCTACACCTTC. Translated, it gives CASSVNPLKTGSNYGYTF.

The chain uses TRBV4-1 and TRBJ1-3, with no clear D. The CDR3 has 14 amino acids. Trimming took 1 base from V and 4 from J, leaving 8 bases between them. Germline loops: CDR1 MGHRA, CDR2 YSYEKL. In DNA form, the CDR3 reads TGCGCCAGCAGCCAAGCAGTGTCGGGAAACACCATATATTTT. Residues: CASSQAVSGNTIYF.

V and J are TRBV5-1 and TRBJ1-1, with 9 bases matching TRBD1. There are 15 residues in the CDR3. CDR1 SGHRS and CDR2 YFSETQ come from the germline V gene. V dropped 4 bases and J dropped 5; count of bases not matched to a gene: 9. The CDR3 coding sequence is TGCGCCAGCAGCCTTTCACAGGGGGCGCGGACTGAAGCTTTCTTT. Translating gives CASSLSQGARTEAFF.

This sequence joins TRBV6-1 and TRBJ2-7, with D unclear. This CDR3 is built from 13 residues. In germline, CDR1 is MNHNS, CDR2 SASEGT. With 7 bases removed from V and 3 bases from J, the gap between germline ends came to 13 bases. The CDR3: CASTAGIIYEQYF. For the CDR3, the DNA is TGTGCCAGCACCGCAGGTATCATCTACGAGCAGTACTTC.

V gene TRBV6-6 combines with J gene TRBJ2-3, with a possible D match to TRBD1 (6 bases). Germline assignment: CDR1 MNHNY and CDR2 SVGAGI (reference sequence). Trimming removed 6 bases from V and 2 bases from J, with 15 bases in between. The CDR3 contains 15 residues. In DNA, the CDR3 is TGTGCCAGCAGGTACACCCGGGACAACACAGATACGCAGTATTTT. Translating gives CASRYTRDNTDTQYF.

V usage is TRBV11-2 and J usage is TRBJ2-7, with 10 bases lining up with TRBD1. Trimming removed 5 bases from V and 2 bases from J; junction bases left unmatched: 3. Per germline, CDR1 SGHAT and CDR2 FQNNGV. The CDR3 length is 14 residues. The DNA for the CDR3 is TGTGCCAGCAGCACCGGGACAGGGGCCTACGAGCAGTACTTC. It codes for CASSTGTGAYEQYF.

The chain has TRBV2 and TRBJ2-3; no clear D. There are 14 residues in the CDR3. CDR1 and CDR2 from the germline V gene are SNHLY and FYNNEI. The V end lost 2 bases, the J end lost 2 bases, and 8 bases lay between the germline ends. The CDR3 sequence is CASSETVDTDTQYF. The CDR3 DNA is TGTGCCAGCAGTGAAACGGTAGACACAGATACGCAGTATTTT.

The V call is TRBV7-6, the J call TRBJ1-3; D is ambiguous. Germline CDR1 SGHVS, CDR2 FNYEAQ. The CDR3 is 15 residues long. Trimming stripped 1 base from V and 0 bases from J, with 7 bases between. As DNA, the CDR3 is TGTGCCAGCAGCTTAGACGGCGACTCTGGAAACACCATATATTTT. Its translation: CASSLDGDSGNTIYF.

V gene TRBV11-2 combines with J gene TRBJ2-7, with 8 bases matching TRBD2. The CDR3 contains 14 residues. J lost 6 bases, V lost 2 bases, and 6 bases had no gene match. Looked up from germline, CDR1 is SGHAT and CDR2 is FQNNGV. The CDR3 coding sequence is TGTGCCAGCAGCTTATCGGCGGGAGGAGGCGAGCAGTACTTC. Translating it yields CASSLSAGGGEQYF.

This chain connects TRBV25-1 to TRBJ2-7, with D tentatively TRBD1 (5 bases). The germline V and J ends were trimmed by 11 bases and 2 bases, with 10 bases remaining between them. The CDR3 is made up of 11 amino acids. Germline-derived CDR1 and CDR2 are MGHDK and SYGVNS. The CDR3 coding sequence is TGTGCCTCGACAGACACCTACGAGCAGTACTTC. Translating it yields CASTDTYEQYF.

This CDR3 reads CASSFRADYRPQHF. The CDR3 coding sequence is TGTGCCAGCAGTTTCCGGGCAGACTATCGGCCCCAGCATTTT. The chain is built from TRBV27 and TRBJ1-5; the D is unclear. Per the germline V gene, CDR1 is MNHEY and CDR2 is SMNVEV (reference sequence). Trimming removed 3 bases at V and 9 bases at J, with 15 bases between. The CDR3 loop spans 14 amino acids.

The chain carries TRBV4-2 and TRBJ2-3; 8 bases fit TRBD2. V lost 1 base to trimming and J lost 1 base; unmatched junction nucleotides: 1. Germline loops: CDR1 LGHNA, CDR2 YNFKEQ. This CDR3 has 15 amino acids. CDR3 loop: CASSQAGGGTDTQYF. For the CDR3, the DNA is TGTGCCAGCAGCCAAGCGGGGGGGGGCACAGATACGCAGTATTTT.

This clone has just one count. V and J are TRBV27 and TRBJ1-6; a weak D match, TRBD1 (5 bases). CDR3 length: 14 amino acids. Germline CDR1 is MNHEY and CDR2 is SMNVEV (reference sequence). V was trimmed by 4 bases and J by 8 bases, leaving 12 bases between them. The chain's CDR3 is CASSSLTVHSPLHF. Here the CDR3 DNA reads TGTGCCAGCAGTTCATTGACAGTACATTCACCCCTCCACTTT.

The chain recombines TRBV28 with TRBJ2-6; D tentatively fits TRBD1 or TRBD2 (6 bases each). Germline-derived CDR1 and CDR2 are MDHEN and SYDVKM. V dropped 10 bases and J dropped 3 bases, with 16 bases sitting between them. The CDR3 contains 15 residues. CDR3 amino acids: CAIEPGARGANVLTF. CDR3 coding DNA: TGTGCCATCGAACCGGGGGCGCGTGGGGCCAACGTCCTGACTTTC. Drawing the rest from reference TRBV28 and TRBJ2-6, the complete variable domain is DVKVTQSSRYLVKRTGEKVFLECVQDMDHENMFWYRQDPGLGLRLIYFSYDVKMKEKGDIPEGYSVSREKKERFSLILESASTNQTSMYLCAIEPGARGANVLTFGAGSRLTVL.

The rearrangement uses TRBV27 and TRBJ2-2, with D tentatively TRBD1 (6 bases). From germline, CDR1 is MNHEY and CDR2 SMNVEV (reference sequence). The V end lost 3 bases, the J end lost 6 bases, and 11 bases lay between the germline ends. The CDR3 sequence is 14 residues long. The CDR3 here is CASSFTGIPGELFF. CDR3 sequence (DNA): TGTGCCAGCAGTTTTACAGGGATCCCCGGGGAGCTGTTTTTT.

The rearrangement uses TRBV27 and TRBJ2-7, with D tentatively TRBD1 (5 bases). Germline CDR1 reads MNHEY; CDR2 reads SMNVEV (reference sequence). This CDR3 spans 15 amino acids. Trimming took 0 bases from V and 2 from J, leaving 11 bases between them. The CDR3 loop is CASSLSQTAPYEQYF. CDR3 coding DNA: TGTGCCAGCAGTTTATCACAGACAGCCCCCTACGAGCAGTACTTC.

This chain joins TRBV5-8 and TRBJ2-2; TRBD1 matches 11 bases. CDR1 SGHTS and CDR2 YDEGEE come from the germline V gene. The CDR3 contains 16 residues. With 4 bases clipped from V and 4 bases from J, the junction kept 6 bases outside the gene matches. In nucleotides, the CDR3 is TGTGCCAGCAGCCCTGGACAGGGGGCGTTCACCGGGGAGCTGTTTTTT. It codes for CASSPGQGAFTGELFF.

The chain employs TRBV27 and TRBJ1-1; possibly TRBD1 for D (6 bases). Per germline, CDR1 MNHEY and CDR2 SMNVEV (reference sequence). V lost 2 bases and J lost 5, with 12 bases in between. This CDR3 comprises 14 residues. In nucleotides, the CDR3 is TGTGCCAGCAGTTTACAGGTCCAGGGGACTGAAGCTTTCTTT. This translates into CASSLQVQGTEAFF.

The chain recombines TRBV9 with TRBJ1-1, with 11 bases that match TRBD1. V dropped 4 bases and J dropped 4; count of bases not matched to a gene: 3. Germline V gene sequence: CDR1 SGDLS, CDR2 YYNGEE. The CDR3 has 14 residues. CDR3 residues: CASSPGQGGTEAFF. The CDR3 DNA reads TGTGCCAGCAGCCCGGGACAGGGGGGCACTGAAGCTTTCTTT. The variable domain in full, completed from reference TRBV9 and TRBJ1-1, reads DSGVTQTPKHLITATGQRVTLRCSPRSGDLSVYWYQQSLDQGLQFLIQYYNGEERAKGNILERFSAQQFPDLHSELNLSSLELGDSALYFCASSPGQGGTEAFFGQGTRLTVV.